This T cell receptor beta chain was profiled in a study of T-cell memory formation after mild COVID-19. Study-level information: TCR clusters showed largely donor specificity.

Study-level results: That cross-reactive memory joined was suggested by some responding clones appearing in pre-infection memory. Later expanders leaned CD4+, whereas clones that contracted between day 15 and 85 were balanced CD4/CD8.

With regard to this clonotype: Its antigen is not identified.

The V gene lost 0 bases and the J gene lost 2 bases, with 7 bases spanning the gap. Per the germline V gene, CDR1 is SGHDN and CDR2 is FVKESK. CDR3 length equals 14 residues. TCRdb analysed the 5' RACE reads with MiXCR anew, one entry per CDR3 protein. Seen here are some 200,000 distinct CDR3 sequences, around 9.5% observed once, and the top ten hold 3.5%. The receptor's source is a man younger than 30 who had mild COVID-19 (a few samples of this study predate the infection). Cell type and time point are not known. V and J are TRBV14 and TRBJ1-2; D not resolved. The sequenced material came from PBMCs or a T cell subset sorted from them (not recorded which). Here the CDR3 reads CASSQDGRNYGYTF. The CDR3, as DNA: TGTGCCAGCAGCCAAGACGGCAGAAACTATGGCTACACCTTC.